Below, one TCR beta chain is given with its context. The PCR was carried out with 60 Vbeta primers and 13 Jbeta primers. This table comes from immunoSEQ multiplex PCR, and its TCRdb copy is limited to in-frame clones, with some not included. The table shows about 160,000 clones, with 80% occurring only once. Trimming left V 5 bases short and J 3 bases short, with 18 bases between. The CDR3 sequence is 16 residues long. The germline V gene has CDR1 MNHEY and CDR2 SMNVEV (reference sequence). This entry comes from a study of cytomegalovirus exposure and HLA in healthy donors. This chain links TRBV27 with TRBJ2-3; tentatively, D is TRBD2 (5 bases). The sample taken for sequencing was PBMCs. The source is a woman in her fifties or sixties in good health and CMV-seropositive. DNA of the CDR3: TGTGCCAGCAGTAGGGCCGGCGGGCGGAATACAGATACGCAGTATTTT. Its protein is CASSRAGGRNTDTQYF.